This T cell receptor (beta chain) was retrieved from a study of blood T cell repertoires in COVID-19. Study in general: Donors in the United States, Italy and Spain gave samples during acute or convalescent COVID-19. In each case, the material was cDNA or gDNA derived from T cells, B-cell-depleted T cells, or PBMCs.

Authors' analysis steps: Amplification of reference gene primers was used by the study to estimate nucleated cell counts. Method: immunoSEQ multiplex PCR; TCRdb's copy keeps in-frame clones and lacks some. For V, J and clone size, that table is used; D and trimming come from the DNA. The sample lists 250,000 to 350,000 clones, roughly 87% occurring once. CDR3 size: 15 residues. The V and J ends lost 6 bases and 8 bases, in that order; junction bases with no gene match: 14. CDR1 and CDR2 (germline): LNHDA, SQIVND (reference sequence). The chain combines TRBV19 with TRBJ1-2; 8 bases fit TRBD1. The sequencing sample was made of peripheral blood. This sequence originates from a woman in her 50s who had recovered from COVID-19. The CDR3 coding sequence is TGTGCCAGTAGCAAAGGACAGGGAGGGACTTACGGCTACACCTTC. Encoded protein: CASSKGQGGTYGYTF.